This T cell receptor (delta chain) derives from a study of DNA immune sequencing with unique molecular identifiers (dated by TCRdb to about 2020). Looking at the study overall: gammadelta T cells were enriched from buffy coats using immunomagnetic cell separation, and their genomic DNA was sequenced. The method was checked using synthetic reference molecules and blood samples from healthy people. The study developed and validated an ultrasensitive DNA-based TRD repertoire sequencing method using PCR-introduced unique molecular identifiers. gammadelta T cells were enriched from PBMC of roughly ten healthy individuals by fluorescence-activated cell sorting. In the comparison of enriched versus non-enriched samples, around 100 ng of enriched gammadelta T-cell DNA and roughly 1 ug of non-enriched PBMC DNA were sequenced. Healthy individuals were used as donors, and sorted peripheral blood gammadelta T cells were profiled from approximately 9 of these donors. Paper-wide results and their limitations: The primer-based approach cannot detect novel TRD sequences that are not targeted by the primers. Among clonotypes in healthy donors, TRDV2 paired with TRDJ1 was identified as the most common TRD rearrangement. Variation in TRD repertoire diversity was observed between healthy donors, with several donors found to be highly oligoclonal, in that the top 5 clonotypes exceeded half of productive molecules.

This clone turned up a few times. Its antigen remains unidentified. Base qualities are not at hand, and no much larger clone is one base apart. The germline V gene provides CDR1 GEAIGNYY and CDR2 EKD. There are 22 amino acids in the CDR3, from cysteine to phenylalanine inclusive. The only DNA kept is the CDR3, 66 bases in frame from the first base. Germline trimming amounts to 0 bases on V and 0 bases on J, with 19 as the count of junction bases outside the gene matches. Library method: multiplex PCR. A 32-plex assay with primers for all 8 TRDV and 4 TRDJ genes covering the CDR3 was used to amplify genomic DNA. A 12-nucleotide UMI was introduced during roughly 3 barcoding PCR cycles, after which a second PCR was performed with Illumina adapter primers. Libraries were purified with AMPure XP beads and quality-checked on a Fragment Analyzer with the HS NGS Fragment kit. An Illumina MiniSeq mid-output kit with roughly 18% PhiX and 150 cycles of paired-end reads was used for sequencing. From the authors' description of their analysis: MIGEC version 1.2.9 was used to process the reads, grouping the reads by UMI and building error-corrected consensus sequences. Modified VDJtools version 1.2.1 scripts and the tcR R package were used for post-processing. Clonotypes were called again by TCRdb from the public reads via CATT, and duplicate nucleotide sequences were then merged into one entry. It is TCRdb's table, rather than the study itself, that gives the V and J calls and clone size. In this sample the table shows more than 4,500 delta-chain clones, 9.5% to 13% of which occur a single time. The ten largest clones take up 53% of the sample.

The sequence was collected from a human donor in good health. Specimen: gamma-delta T cells enriched from blood buffy coat, or unenriched PBMCs (not recorded which). The chain is assembled from TRDV2 and TRDJ1; 12 of the junction bases match TRDD3. This receptor carries the CDR3 CACDTLSTLGDTLPRYTDKLIF. At the DNA level, the sequence is TGTGCCTGTGACACCTTATCGACACTGGGGGATACCCTCCCCCGGTACACCGATAAACTCATCTTT.